These 13 T cell receptor beta chains were sequenced from one sample in a study of coeliac disease. TCRdb keeps only in-frame clones here, not all; method: immunoSEQ multiplex PCR. This sample has several thousand clones; around 70% occur once, and the top ten carry roughly 6%. The source material was lamina propria lymphocytes from the gut. Every receptor here comes from a young man with celiac disease.

The chain carries TRBV6-5 and TRBJ2-1; 13 bases map to TRBD2. The CDR3 is made up of 15 amino acids. Unmatched junction bases numbered 6, after V lost 6 bases and J lost 7 bases. Per germline, CDR1 MNHEY and CDR2 SVGAGI. The CDR3 region is CASRRGTSGENEQFF. The CDR3 DNA reads TGTGCCAGCAGGCGAGGGACTAGCGGGGAAAATGAGCAGTTCTTC.

The V gene is TRBV5-1, the J gene TRBJ1-1; perhaps TRBD1 as D (5 bases). V was shortened by 6 bases and J by 1 base, with 10 bases between the two germline ends. CDR3 length: 13 residues. CDR1 is SGHRS, CDR2 YFSETQ, per germline. The CDR3 here is CASNSGGNTEAFF. CDR3 nucleotides: TGCGCCAGCAACTCGGGGGGGAACACTGAAGCTTTCTTT.

The rearrangement links TRBV7-2 to TRBJ1-2; D gene uncertain. V lost 5 bases and J lost 7, with 11 bases in between. Germline CDR1 reads SGHTA; CDR2 reads FQGNSA. This CDR3 is built from 12 residues. This chain's CDR3 is CASSDYVGGYTF. In nucleotides, the CDR3 is TGTGCCAGCAGCGACTATGTGGGTGGCTACACCTTC.

J is TRBJ2-5 and V is TRBV29-1; no reliable D call. V gave up 4 bases and J gave up 5 bases, with 17 bases separating them. CDR1 and CDR2 from the germline V gene are SQVTM and ANQGSEA. This CDR3 contains 14 residues. Here the CDR3 DNA reads TGCAGCGTTGGAGGTTCGGCAGTCGTGGAGACCCAGTACTTC. Translating it yields CSVGGSAVVETQYF.

The chain combines TRBV4-1 with TRBJ2-6; TRBD2 is a possible D gene (6 bases). CDR1 and CDR2 from the germline V gene are MGHRA and YSYEKL. This CDR3 has 16 amino acids. Trimming took 1 base from V and 1 from J, leaving 8 bases between them. The CDR3 bases are TGCGCCAGCAGCCAAGGTGCGGGGTCTGGGGCCAACGTCCTGACTTTC. Its translation: CASSQGAGSGANVLTF.

This clone was seen a single time. The chain links TRBV7-8 to TRBJ2-1; possibly TRBD2 for D (5 bases). Germline lookup yields CDR1 SGHVS and CDR2 FQNEAQ. This CDR3 is 17 amino acids long. V shed 1 base and J shed 4 bases, with 17 bases lying between them. CDR3 protein: CASSLGAGEGGYNEQFF. CDR3 bases: TGTGCCAGCAGCTTAGGAGCTGGCGAGGGCGGGTACAATGAGCAGTTCTTC.

A few counts support this clone. This chain uses TRBV7-3 with TRBJ2-3; weak D call: TRBD2 (6 bases). The germline V gene has CDR1 SGHTA and CDR2 FQGTGA. V was trimmed by 1 base and J by 7 bases, leaving 12 bases between them. The CDR3 is 14 residues long. The CDR3 region is CASSLSWDSNTQYF. The DNA of the CDR3 is TGTGCCAGCAGCTTAAGCTGGGACTCCAATACGCAGTATTTT.

About this clone: A junction end diverges from the germline sequence, so it may reflect a read error. The chain has TRBV7-2 and TRBJ1-1; D uncertain. CDR1 and CDR2 (germline): SGHTA, FQGNSA. The CDR3 sequence is 14 residues long. As DNA, the CDR3 is TGTGCCAGCAGTCTAGGCGGGATGAACACTAAAGCTTTCTTT. As protein: CASSLGGMNTKAFF.

This chain connects TRBV6-6 to TRBJ1-6, with 11 positions matching TRBD1. The CDR3 is 16 residues long. Germline V gives CDR1 MNHNY, CDR2 SVGAGI (reference sequence). V shed 5 bases and J 9 bases; nucleotides not matched to a gene: 9. The CDR3 sequence is CASSPNSGTGGSPLHF. CDR3 nucleotide sequence: TGTGCCAGCAGTCCCAACTCCGGGACAGGGGGTTCACCCCTCCACTTT.

This chain uses TRBV9 with TRBJ1-5; no definite D call. The germline V gene has CDR1 SGDLS and CDR2 YYNGEE. There are 15 residues in the CDR3. Deletions cut 1 base from V and 0 bases from J, with 8 bases between. CDR3 sequence (DNA): TGTGCCAGCAGCGTAAGCCCTTCTAGCAATCAGCCCCAGCATTTT. This gives the protein CASSVSPSSNQPQHF.

The chain has TRBV7-9 and TRBJ2-3, with 13 bases that match TRBD2. Germline V CDR1 and CDR2: SEHNR, FQNEAQ (reference sequence). Unmatched junction bases numbered 4, after V lost 3 bases and J lost 1 base. CDR3 length: 17 amino acids. DNA for the CDR3: TGTGCCAGCAGCTTGACTAGCGGGGGGTTTCGCACAGATACGCAGTATTTT. Its translation is CASSLTSGGFRTDTQYF.

The chain is built from TRBV6-1 and TRBJ1-1, with TRBD1 matching 11 bases. V shed 6 bases and J 8 bases; nucleotides not matched to a gene: 5. Germline values: CDR1 MNHNS, CDR2 SASEGT. CDR3 length: 13 residues. The CDR3 DNA reads TGTGCCAGCAGGCTGGGACAGGGGGGGGAAGCTTTCTTT. Its translation is CASRLGQGGEAFF.

This clone has a handful of counts. This sequence joins TRBV18 and TRBJ1-1; D unclear. CDR3 size: 11 residues. Trimming took 9 bases from V and 11 from J, leaving 16 bases between them. Germline V gene lookup returns CDR1 KGHSH and CDR2 LQKENI. The CDR3 reads CARIRGVAAFF. The CDR3 coding sequence is TGTGCCAGAATACGCGGGGTAGCGGCTTTCTTT.